These 11 T cell receptor beta chains came from one sample sequenced in a study of beta chain features in type 1 diabetes. Expressed TCRB transcripts were sequenced because the entire RNA isolate underwent reverse transcription. The table came from immunoSEQ multiplex PCR; TCRdb's copy has only in-frame clones and leaves some out. Of under 400,000 clones listed, 13% to 15% are singletons. The sequenced sample was central memory CD4+ T cells from blood. These TCRs come from a man between 25 and 39 years old in good health.

The chain couples TRBV11-2 to TRBJ1-1; D is uncertain. V was pared by 0 bases and J by 8 bases, with 7 bases between. Per germline, CDR1 SGHAT and CDR2 FQNNGV. There are 12 residues in the CDR3. CDR3 coding DNA: TGTGCCAGCAGCTTAGATCTGTTCGAAGCTTTCTTT. Residues: CASSLDLFEAFF.

This clone has only a few counts. The chain joins TRBV14 to TRBJ2-1, with TRBD2 matching 10 bases. The V gene end was trimmed by 1 base and the J gene end by 8 bases; junction bases not matched to a gene: 8. The germline V gene encodes CDR1 SGHDN and CDR2 FVKESK. This CDR3 is built from 16 residues. Written as DNA, the CDR3 is TGTGCCAGCAGCCAAGTTTTAGCGGGGGGCGGCCATGAGCAGTTCTTC. Its translation: CASSQVLAGGGHEQFF.

The rearrangement links TRBV5-1 to TRBJ2-3, with 8 bases matching TRBD2. The CDR3 consists of 16 residues. Germline V gene sequence: CDR1 SGHRS, CDR2 YFSETQ. J was trimmed by 4 bases and V by 0 bases; bases with no gene match: 7. The DNA for the CDR3 is TGCGCCAGCAGCTTGGCCGGCAGCGGGAGCGCAGATACGCAGTATTTT. It yields the protein CASSLAGSGSADTQYF.

This clone has a handful of counts. The gene calls are TRBV18 and TRBJ1-5; 9 bases fit TRBD1. The CDR3 has 15 residues. The V gene end was trimmed by 0 bases and the J gene end by 7 bases; junction bases not matched to a gene: 4. Per germline, CDR1 KGHSH and CDR2 LQKENI. The CDR3 protein is CASSPPTGGSQPQHF. CDR3 nucleotides: TGTGCCAGCTCACCACCGACAGGGGGTTCCCAGCCCCAGCATTTT.

This chain joins TRBV7-9 and TRBJ2-1; TRBD2 might be the D (6 bases). This CDR3 is built from 15 residues. V shed 0 bases and J shed 3 bases, with 9 bases lying between them. Per the germline V gene, CDR1 is SEHNR and CDR2 is FQNEAQ (reference sequence). CDR3 sequence: CASSLAPGDYNEQFF. The CDR3 DNA sequence: TGTGCCAGCAGCTTAGCCCCGGGGGACTACAATGAGCAGTTCTTC.

The chain couples TRBV13 to TRBJ1-1; D perhaps matches TRBD1 (6 bases). This CDR3 is 16 amino acids long. V was trimmed by 0 bases and J by 4 bases, leaving 15 bases between them. Germline V gives CDR1 PRHDT, CDR2 FYEKMQ (reference sequence). In nucleotides, the CDR3 is TGTGCCAGCAGCTTAGGCCTCCGGGGGCGAAGCACTGAAGCTTTCTTT. It yields the protein CASSLGLRGRSTEAFF.

The rearrangement links TRBV11-3 to TRBJ1-5; possible D gene TRBD1, 5 bases. The CDR3 runs to 12 residues. Trimming took 5 bases from V and 5 from J, leaving 7 bases between them. Germline values: CDR1 SGHNT, CDR2 YENEEA. This CDR3 reads CASSRGDQPQHF. DNA of the CDR3: TGTGCCAGCAGCCGGGGGGATCAGCCCCAGCATTTT.

V and J are TRBV7-6 and TRBJ1-3; possible D gene TRBD1, 5 bases. Germline CDR1 SGHVS, CDR2 FNYEAQ. V shed 2 bases and J shed 8 bases, with 10 bases lying between them. The CDR3 runs to 13 residues. In DNA form, the CDR3 reads TGTGCCAGCAGCTTAAACGGGGGAGACACCATATATTTT. The encoded protein is CASSLNGGDTIYF.

The chain is built from TRBV7-2 and TRBJ2-7; D remains unclear. The V and J ends lost 5 bases and 3 bases respectively, with 14 bases between them. The CDR3 runs to 14 residues. Germline CDR1 and CDR2: SGHTA and FQGNSA. For the CDR3, the DNA is TGTGCCAGCAGCCCCGAGGCCTTTGGCTACGAGCAGTACTTC. This encodes CASSPEAFGYEQYF.

Note on this clone: The junction and the germline gene differ at one end; a read error may be behind it. This sequence joins TRBV7-7 and TRBJ2-1; 8 bases map to TRBD1. The germline gives CDR1 SSHAT, CDR2 FNYEAQ (reference sequence). The CDR3 length is 13 residues. The CDR3: CASSLGQGYEQFF. CDR3 in DNA: TGTGCTAGCAGCTTAGGACAGGGATATGAGCAGTTCTTC.

The table lists this clone with a few counts. The genes are TRBV9 and TRBJ1-2, with a tentative D call TRBD1 (5 bases). Germline V gene data show CDR1 as SGDLS and CDR2 as YYNGEE. Trimming shortened V by 2 bases and J by 1 base, and 6 bases separated the two germline ends. The CDR3 extends over 13 amino acids. CDR3 nucleotide sequence: TGTGCCAGCAGCGTGGGGCATAACTATGGCTACACCTTC. It is translated as CASSVGHNYGYTF. The full variable domain, completed using reference TRBV9 and TRBJ1-2, is DSGVTQTPKHLITATGQRVTLRCSPRSGDLSVYWYQQSLDQGLQFLIQYYNGEERAKGNILERFSAQQFPDLHSELNLSSLELGDSALYFCASSVGHNYGYTFGSGTRLTVV.